The next 28 T cell receptor beta chains were all read from a single sample in a study of Ad26.COV2.S vaccination and SARS-CoV-2 variants. TCRdb's table, derived via immunoSEQ multiplex PCR, lists solely in-frame clones and lacks some. The table lists over 110,000 clones, roughly 88% of them singletons. The sequences come from peripheral blood, collected after recovery from COVID-19. The receptors derive from a human donor who had recovered from COVID-19.

V is TRBV4-1 and J is TRBJ1-6; D not certain. Trimming pared 0 bases from V and 0 bases from J, leaving 9 bases between. Looked up from germline, CDR1 is MGHRA and CDR2 is YSYEKL. The CDR3 is 17 amino acids. CDR3 loop: CASSQDSGLSYNSPLHF. CDR3 DNA sequence: TGCGCCAGCAGCCAAGATTCTGGACTCTCCTATAATTCACCCCTCCACTTT.

The J gene is TRBJ2-1, the V gene TRBV2; 9 bases are a match to TRBD2. Germline V lookup: CDR1 SNHLY, CDR2 FYNNEI. V dropped 2 bases and J dropped 7; count of bases not matched to a gene: 15. The CDR3 consists of 18 residues. The CDR3 nucleotides are TGTGCCAGCAGTGAACGCCCGCCGGCTAGCGGGACCAAAAATGAGCAGTTCTTC. Residues: CASSERPPASGTKNEQFF. Full variable domain (outside the CDR3, taken from reference TRBV2 and TRBJ2-1): EPEVTQTPSHQVTQMGQEVILRCVPISNHLYFYWYRQILGQKVEFLVSFYNNEISEKSEIFDDQFSVERPDGSNFTLKIRSTKLEDSAMYFCASSERPPASGTKNEQFFGPGTRLTVL.

This clone was detected only a few times. The chain is built from TRBV2 and TRBJ1-1; possible D gene TRBD1, 6 bases. This CDR3 is built from 13 residues. Trimming removed 7 bases at V and 5 bases at J, with 14 bases between. Germline assignment: CDR1 SNHLY and CDR2 FYNNEI. The CDR3 bases are TGTGCCAGCACCAGACAGGTGGTGACTGAAGCTTTCTTT. This sequence encodes CASTRQVVTEAFF.

This rearrangement joins TRBV27 to TRBJ1-1; D may be TRBD1 (5 bases). V lost 2 bases and J lost 1, with 8 bases in between. CDR1 is MNHEY, CDR2 SMNVEV, per germline (reference sequence). The CDR3 loop spans 14 amino acids. CDR3 DNA sequence: TGTGCCAGCAGTTTAGGGGCTTCGAACACTGAAGCTTTCTTT. Translated, it gives CASSLGASNTEAFF.

V is TRBV28 and J is TRBJ2-7; D unclear. Deletions cut 4 bases from V and 1 base from J, with 11 bases between. The CDR3 runs to 14 residues. The germline gives CDR1 MDHEN, CDR2 SYDVKM. CDR3 region: CASSSYSNSYEQYF. For the CDR3, the DNA is TGTGCCAGCAGTTCCTACAGTAATTCCTACGAGCAGTACTTC.

CDR3 amino acids: CASSVGRSREPQHF. The CDR3 region has the DNA TGTGCCAGCAGCGTCGGACGGTCCCGTGAGCCCCAGCATTTT. The rearrangement joins TRBV28 to TRBJ1-5; D is unresolved. This CDR3 has 14 residues. Germline-derived CDR1 and CDR2 are MDHEN and SYDVKM. V lost 6 bases to trimming and J lost 8 bases, with 17 bases between them.

This clone was observed a single time. The chain has TRBV29-1 and TRBJ2-5; D is unclear. The germline V gene has CDR1 SQVTM and CDR2 ANQGSEA. This CDR3 has 13 residues. With 0 bases removed from V and 5 bases from J, the gap between germline ends came to 10 bases. The CDR3 DNA reads TGCAGCGTTGAAGATCGCAAGGGTGAGACCCAGTACTTC. Encoded protein: CSVEDRKGETQYF. Filled out from reference TRBV29-1 and TRBJ2-5, the complete variable domain reads SAVISQKPSRDICQRGTSLTIQCQVDSQVTMMFWYRQQPGQSLTLIATANQGSEATYESGFVIDKFPISRPNLTFSTLTVSNMSPEDSSIYLCSVEDRKGETQYFGPGTRLLVL.

This chain links TRBV6-5 with TRBJ2-7; TRBD1 matches at 9 bases. V dropped 4 bases and J dropped 4; count of bases not matched to a gene: 11. Germline values: CDR1 MNHEY, CDR2 SVGAGI. This CDR3 region has 16 residues. In DNA, the CDR3 is TGTGCCAGCAGTTCGCCGCACAGGGGGCAAGGGTACGAGCAGTACTTC. Amino acids: CASSSPHRGQGYEQYF.

The gene calls are TRBV30 and TRBJ2-4; D possibly corresponds to TRBD2 (6 bases). Trimming removed 4 bases at V and 0 bases at J, with 7 bases between. CDR1 GTSNPN and CDR2 SVGIG come from the germline V gene (reference sequence). The CDR3 covers 13 residues. This CDR3 reads CAWMGLAKNIQYF. DNA for the CDR3: TGTGCCTGGATGGGACTAGCCAAAAACATTCAGTACTTC.

The chain employs TRBV20-1 and TRBJ2-3; TRBD2 might be the D (5 bases). The V gene's germline CDR1 is DFQATT and CDR2 SNEGSKA (reference sequence). Trimming shortened V by 3 bases and J by 2 bases, and 12 bases separated the two germline ends. CDR3 length: 14 amino acids. As DNA, the CDR3 is TGCAGTGCTAGTCCTAAGCGGCTCACAGATACGCAGTATTTT. Translation: CSASPKRLTDTQYF.

The chain is built from TRBV11-2 and TRBJ2-7; D possibly corresponds to TRBD1 (6 bases). The CDR3 extends over 14 amino acids. The germline V gene encodes CDR1 SGHAT and CDR2 FQNNGV. Trimming took 5 bases from V and 3 from J, leaving 14 bases between them. This CDR3 reads CASSPGTYLYEQYF. The DNA of the CDR3 is TGTGCCAGCAGCCCCGGGACATATCTCTACGAGCAGTACTTC.

The chain employs TRBV19 and TRBJ1-5; 7 bases agree with TRBD1. CDR1 is LNHDA and CDR2 is SQIVND in the germline V gene (reference sequence). The CDR3 spans 15 residues. The V segment lost 4 bases and the J segment 6 bases; nucleotides outside the gene matches: 9. CDR3 region: CASSRDHRGTQPQHF. The CDR3 DNA sequence: TGTGCCAGTAGTAGGGACCACAGGGGTACTCAGCCCCAGCATTTT.

The chain recombines TRBV2 with TRBJ2-3; maybe TRBD2 (6 bases). This CDR3 is 14 amino acids long. The germline V and J ends were trimmed by 7 bases and 3 bases, with 14 bases remaining between them. Germline-derived CDR1 and CDR2 are SNHLY and FYNNEI. The CDR3 nucleotides read TGTGCCAGCATTTGGAGGGGAGGAACAGATACGCAGTATTTT. Its protein product is CASIWRGGTDTQYF.

This clone has more than one count but fewer than ten. The rearrangement joins TRBV28 to TRBJ1-4; D call uncertain. Germline V gene data show CDR1 as MDHEN and CDR2 as SYDVKM. Trimming pared 7 bases from V and 0 bases from J, leaving 12 bases between. The CDR3 is made up of 15 amino acids. The CDR3 loop reads CASNPNPPTNEKLFF. As DNA, the CDR3 is TGTGCCAGCAATCCTAATCCCCCAACTAATGAAAAACTGTTTTTT.

This chain joins TRBV5-4 and TRBJ1-1; D possibly corresponds to TRBD1 (6 bases). Germline CDR1 reads SGHNT; CDR2 reads YYREEE (reference sequence). The CDR3 totals 16 residues. V dropped 0 bases and J dropped 0 bases, with 12 bases sitting between them. The CDR3 protein is CASSLGQATMNTEAFF. The CDR3 nucleotides read TGTGCCAGCAGCTTGGGACAGGCGACAATGAACACTGAAGCTTTCTTT.

This clone was seen just once. The chain recombines TRBV30 with TRBJ1-1, with TRBD1 matching 9 bases. The germline V gene has CDR1 GTSNPN and CDR2 SVGIG (reference sequence). Losses at the gene ends were 8 bases for V and 2 bases for J; bases not matched to a gene: 12. The CDR3 length is 15 residues. CDR3 region: CAGRRRDRANTEAFF. DNA of the CDR3: TGTGCCGGACGCCGACGGGACAGGGCCAACACTGAAGCTTTCTTT.

The chain recombines TRBV7-9 with TRBJ1-2; D might be TRBD1 (5 bases). The CDR3 loop spans 15 amino acids. The V gene's germline CDR1 is SEHNR and CDR2 FQNEAQ (reference sequence). Trimming removed 4 bases from V and 8 bases from J, with 20 bases in between. CDR3 coding DNA: TGTGCCAGCAGCTCGACAGTGTCTTCCTATGGAGGCTACACCTTC. Amino acids: CASSSTVSSYGGYTF.

The V gene is TRBV28, the J gene TRBJ1-2; D perhaps matches TRBD1 (6 bases). The CDR3 extends over 15 amino acids. CDR1 is MDHEN and CDR2 is SYDVKM in the germline V gene. V lost 6 bases and J lost 3, with 17 bases in between. CDR3 nucleotide sequence: TGTGCCAGCAGACACCTAGGGGGTGACTACTATGGCTACACCTTC. Translating it yields CASRHLGGDYYGYTF.

The J gene is TRBJ1-5, the V gene TRBV6-5; 9 nucleotides match TRBD1. V shed 10 bases, J shed 3 bases, and the junction held 10 bases outside the gene matches. The CDR3 is 15 amino acids. Germline assignment: CDR1 MNHEY and CDR2 SVGAGI. CDR3 DNA sequence: TGTGCCACCCAGTGGACAGGGGTAAACAATCAGCCCCAGCATTTT. Translated, it gives CATQWTGVNNQPQHF.

The J gene is TRBJ2-7, the V gene TRBV7-8, with D possibly matching TRBD2 (6 bases). Trimming cost V 8 bases and J 3 bases, with 17 bases left between them. CDR3 length: 14 amino acids. Germline CDR1 and CDR2: SGHVS and FQNEAQ. The CDR3 sequence: CASREMGVDYEQYF. The CDR3 DNA follows: TGTGCCAGCCGGGAGATGGGGGTCGACTACGAGCAGTACTTC.

The chain has TRBV28 and TRBJ1-1; tentative D call: TRBD1 (6 bases). The length of the CDR3 is 12 residues. CDR1 is MDHEN, CDR2 SYDVKM, per germline. Deletions cut 5 bases from V and 13 bases from J, with 17 bases between. The CDR3 spells CASSQRGLGDFF. The CDR3 nucleotides read TGTGCCAGCAGTCAGAGGGGGTTGGGGGATTTCTTT.

The rearrangement links TRBV6-2 or TRBV6-3 to TRBJ1-1; a possible D gene is TRBD1 (5 bases). This CDR3 has 16 residues. The V end was cut by 3 bases, the J end by 1 base, with 15 bases between. The germline V gene encodes CDR1 MNHEY and CDR2 SVGEGT. CDR3 sequence (DNA): TGTGCCAGCAGTTATTCTATTTTGGGGCCGAACACTGAAGCTTTCTTT. Translated: CASSYSILGPNTEAFF.

This chain connects TRBV19 to TRBJ1-2; 7 bases fit TRBD1. This CDR3 contains 16 residues. V shed 6 bases, J shed 5 bases, and the junction held 15 bases outside the gene matches. Germline CDR1 LNHDA, CDR2 SQIVND (reference sequence). The DNA for the CDR3 is TGTGCCAGTAGGAACTACCACAGGGGATCTCTATATGGCTACACCTTC. Its translation: CASRNYHRGSLYGYTF.

The chain carries TRBV6-5 and TRBJ1-3; D gene uncertain. The CDR3 is 14 residues long. Trimming took 6 bases from V and 0 from J, leaving 9 bases between them. CDR1 MNHEY and CDR2 SVGAGI come from the germline V gene. The CDR3 nucleotides are TGTGCCAGCAGCGCCGGGCCCTCTGGAAACACCATATATTTT. Protein: CASSAGPSGNTIYF.

This clone was seen more than once but under ten times. The chain links TRBV27 to TRBJ1-5, with a possible D match to TRBD1 (6 bases). This CDR3 comprises 14 residues. Germline V gene data show CDR1 as MNHEY and CDR2 as SMNVEV (reference sequence). The V end lost 7 bases, the J end lost 4 bases, and 14 bases lay between the germline ends. CDR3 bases: TGTGCCAGCACCCCGGGAGGGGGAAATCAGCCCCAGCATTTT. This translates into CASTPGGGNQPQHF.

The V gene is TRBV6-2 or TRBV6-3, the J gene TRBJ1-2; D is possibly TRBD1 (6 bases). Germline loops: CDR1 MNHEY, CDR2 SVGEGT. The CDR3 runs 12 residues. V was cut by 7 bases and J by 6 bases, with 12 bases left in between. CDR3 coding DNA: TGTGCCAGCAACCCTCAGGGGAATGGCTACACCTTC. Protein sequence: CASNPQGNGYTF.

CDR3 protein: CAFGRAMNTEAFF. As DNA, the CDR3 is TGTGCTTTCGGGAGAGCGATGAACACTGAAGCTTTCTTT. The chain links TRBV13 to TRBJ1-1; D gene uncertain. This CDR3 region has 13 residues. CDR1 is PRHDT, CDR2 FYEKMQ, per germline (reference sequence).

The rearrangement links TRBV2 to TRBJ1-5; D might be TRBD1 (5 bases). The CDR3 is 14 residues long. CDR1 and CDR2 (germline): SNHLY, FYNNEI. Trimming removed 6 bases at V and 0 bases at J, with 9 bases between. In nucleotides, the CDR3 is TGTGCCAGCAGGGGGACCGTTAGCAATCAGCCCCAGCATTTT. Translated, it gives CASRGTVSNQPQHF.